This TCR beta chain emerged from a study of blood T cell repertoires in COVID-19. Authors' analysis steps: Researchers report that nucleated cell counts were estimated from reference gene primer amplification. The assay was immunoSEQ multiplex PCR, and TCRdb's table has in-frame clones only and misses some. V, J and clone size are taken as reported in that table, and D and trimming were inferred from the DNA itself. The sample shows about 160,000 clones, approximately 80% of them seen only once. With regard to this clone: The sample contains more than one DNA sequence encoding this CDR3.

Germline V gene sequence: CDR1 SGHRS, CDR2 YFSETQ. The CDR3 runs 14 residues. Deletions cut 2 bases from V and 3 bases from J, with 11 bases between. Specimen: PBMCs or T cells enriched from blood (not recorded which). This TCR came from a man in his forties who had recovered from COVID-19. The genes are TRBV5-1 and TRBJ1-1; a possible D gene is TRBD1 (6 bases). The DNA of the CDR3 is TGCGCCAGCAGCTTAGGGGGAGCCGACACTGAAGCTTTCTTT. Translating gives CASSLGGADTEAFF.